The sequence of this TCR beta chain was determined in a study of shared clonotypes between healthy human individuals. On the study more broadly: Each donor contributed plates that comprised three CD4 naive, three CD4 memory, two CD8 naive and one CD8 memory. General study findings and limits: Non-shared clonotypes showed lower generation probabilities than clonotypes common to all four donors.

TCRdb's copy holds only in-frame clones and misses some; the assay was immunoSEQ multiplex PCR. The table lists about 95,000 clones, less than 80% of them singletons. Comments on this clone: Its antigen is not identified.

Germline V CDR1 and CDR2: SEHNR, FQNEAQ (reference sequence). Unmatched junction bases numbered 2, after V lost 2 bases and J lost 5 bases. The CDR3 has 13 amino acids. The clonotype was recovered from a young man in good health. The sequencing sample was made of memory CD8+ T cells sorted from blood. As to subset: CD45RO+ cells pooled with CCR7-negative TemRA cells. This chain connects TRBV7-9 to TRBJ1-1, with TRBD1 matching 7 bases. CDR3 bases: TGTGCCAGCAGCTTACAGGGGGGTACTGAAGCTTTCTTT. Protein sequence: CASSLQGGTEAFF.